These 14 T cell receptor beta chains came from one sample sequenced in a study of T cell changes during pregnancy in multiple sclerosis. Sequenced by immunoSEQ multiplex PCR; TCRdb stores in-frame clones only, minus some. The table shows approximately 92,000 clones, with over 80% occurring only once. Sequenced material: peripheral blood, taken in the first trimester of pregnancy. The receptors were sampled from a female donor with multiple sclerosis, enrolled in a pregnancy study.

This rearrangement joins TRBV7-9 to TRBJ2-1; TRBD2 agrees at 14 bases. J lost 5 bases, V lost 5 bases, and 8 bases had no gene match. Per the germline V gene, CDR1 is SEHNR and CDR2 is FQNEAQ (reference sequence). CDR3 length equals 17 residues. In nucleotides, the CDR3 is TGTGCCAGCAGCCCCTACAGGACTAGCGGGGGGAACAATGAGCAGTTCTTC. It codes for CASSPYRTSGGNNEQFF.

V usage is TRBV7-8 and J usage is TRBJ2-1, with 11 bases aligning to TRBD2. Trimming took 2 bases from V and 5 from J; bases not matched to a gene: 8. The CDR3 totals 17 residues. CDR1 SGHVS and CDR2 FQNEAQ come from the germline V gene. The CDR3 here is CASSLLAGGSFNNEQFF. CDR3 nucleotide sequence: TGTGCCAGCAGCTTATTAGCGGGAGGGAGCTTCAACAATGAGCAGTTCTTC.

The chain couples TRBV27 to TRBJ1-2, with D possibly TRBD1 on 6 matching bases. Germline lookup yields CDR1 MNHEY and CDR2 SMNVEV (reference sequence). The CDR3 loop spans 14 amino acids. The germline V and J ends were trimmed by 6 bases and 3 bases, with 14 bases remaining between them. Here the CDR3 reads CASSPPGAYYGYTF. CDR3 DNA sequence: TGTGCCAGCAGCCCGCCAGGGGCCTACTATGGCTACACCTTC.

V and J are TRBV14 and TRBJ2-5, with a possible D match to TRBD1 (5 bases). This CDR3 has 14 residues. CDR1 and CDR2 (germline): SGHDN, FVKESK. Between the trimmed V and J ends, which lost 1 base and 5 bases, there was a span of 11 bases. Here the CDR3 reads CASSQGGQGETQYF. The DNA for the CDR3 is TGTGCCAGCAGCCAAGGTGGCCAGGGTGAGACCCAGTACTTC. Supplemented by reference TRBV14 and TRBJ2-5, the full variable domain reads EAGVTQFPSHSVIEKGQTVTLRCDPISGHDNLYWYRRVMGKEIKFLLHFVKESKQDESGMPNNRFLAERTGGTYSTLKVQPAELEDSGVYFCASSQGGQGETQYFGPGTRLLVL.

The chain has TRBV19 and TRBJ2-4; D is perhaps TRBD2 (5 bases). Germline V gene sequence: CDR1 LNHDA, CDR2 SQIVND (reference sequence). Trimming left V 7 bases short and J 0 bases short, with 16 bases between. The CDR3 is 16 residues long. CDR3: CASISEDGLAKNIQYF. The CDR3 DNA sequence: TGTGCCAGTATCTCTGAAGACGGACTAGCCAAAAACATTCAGTACTTC.

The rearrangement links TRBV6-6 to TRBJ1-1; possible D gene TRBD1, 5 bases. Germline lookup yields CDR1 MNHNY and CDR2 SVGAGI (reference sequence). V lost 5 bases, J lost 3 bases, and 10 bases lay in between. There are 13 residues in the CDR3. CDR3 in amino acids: CASSRSRDTEAFF. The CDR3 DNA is TGTGCCAGCAGTCGTAGCAGGGACACTGAAGCTTTCTTT.

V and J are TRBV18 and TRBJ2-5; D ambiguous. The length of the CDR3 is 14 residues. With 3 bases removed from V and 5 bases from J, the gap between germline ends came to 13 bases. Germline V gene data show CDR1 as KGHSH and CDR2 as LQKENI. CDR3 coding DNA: TGTGCCAGCTCACCCAACACGATCGGGGAGACCCAGTACTTC. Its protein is CASSPNTIGETQYF.

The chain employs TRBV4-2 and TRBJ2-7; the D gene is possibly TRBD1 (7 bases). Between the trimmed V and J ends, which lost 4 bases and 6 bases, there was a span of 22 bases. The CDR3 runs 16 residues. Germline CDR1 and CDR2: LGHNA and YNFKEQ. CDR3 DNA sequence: TGTGCCAGCAGCCCTCGGGGGCAGGGACAGTCCCCCGAGCAGTACTTC. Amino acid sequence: CASSPRGQGQSPEQYF.

Written as DNA, the CDR3 is TGCGCCAGCAGCCAAGATTTGACAGGGGCTAACTATGGCTACACCTTC. As protein: CASSQDLTGANYGYTF. The chain is built from TRBV4-3 and TRBJ1-2; 8 bases are a match to TRBD1. Germline CDR1 and CDR2: LGHNA and YSLEER. The ends lost 0 bases at V and 0 bases at J; junction bases unmatched: 3. There are 16 residues in the CDR3.

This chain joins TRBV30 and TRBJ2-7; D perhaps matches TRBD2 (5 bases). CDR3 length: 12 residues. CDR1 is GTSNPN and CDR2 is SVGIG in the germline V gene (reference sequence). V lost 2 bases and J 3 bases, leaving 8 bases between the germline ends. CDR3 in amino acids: CAWSPGIYEQYF. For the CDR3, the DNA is TGTGCCTGGAGTCCCGGGATCTACGAGCAGTACTTC.

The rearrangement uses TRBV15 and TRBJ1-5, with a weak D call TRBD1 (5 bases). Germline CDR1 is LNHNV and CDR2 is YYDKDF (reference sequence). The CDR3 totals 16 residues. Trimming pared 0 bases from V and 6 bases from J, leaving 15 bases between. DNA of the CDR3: TGTGCCACCAGCAGAGATGGACAACAGGTCGGTCAGCCCCAGCATTTT. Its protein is CATSRDGQQVGQPQHF.

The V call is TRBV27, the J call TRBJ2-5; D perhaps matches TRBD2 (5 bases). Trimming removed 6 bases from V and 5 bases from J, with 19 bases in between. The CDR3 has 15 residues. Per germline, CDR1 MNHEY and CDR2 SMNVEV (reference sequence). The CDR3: CASSSILGGRETQYF. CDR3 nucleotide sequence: TGTGCCAGCAGCTCAATACTAGGCGGCAGGGAGACCCAGTACTTC.

The CDR3 loop is CASSQRTGTSTDTQYF. CDR3 coding DNA: TGTGCCAGCAGTCAAAGGACTGGCACTAGCACAGATACGCAGTATTTT. The rearrangement joins TRBV13 to TRBJ2-3, with D possibly being TRBD2 (5 bases). This CDR3 contains 16 residues. Looked up from germline, CDR1 is PRHDT and CDR2 is FYEKMQ (reference sequence). Trimming shortened V by 6 bases and J by 0 bases, and 16 bases separated the two germline ends. The full variable domain, in which reference TRBV13 and TRBJ2-3 provide the parts outside the CDR3, is AAGVIQSPRHLIKEKRETATLKCYPIPRHDTVYWYQQGPGQDPQFLISFYEKMQSDKGSIPDRFSAQQFSDYHSELNMSSLELGDSALYFCASSQRTGTSTDTQYFGPGTRLTVL.

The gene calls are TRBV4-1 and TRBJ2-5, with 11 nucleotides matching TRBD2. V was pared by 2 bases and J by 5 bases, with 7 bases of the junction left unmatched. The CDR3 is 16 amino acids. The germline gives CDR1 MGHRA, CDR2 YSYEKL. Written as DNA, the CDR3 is TGCGCCAGCAGCCAAATAATAGCGGGAGGGCCGGAGACCCAGTACTTC. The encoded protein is CASSQIIAGGPETQYF.